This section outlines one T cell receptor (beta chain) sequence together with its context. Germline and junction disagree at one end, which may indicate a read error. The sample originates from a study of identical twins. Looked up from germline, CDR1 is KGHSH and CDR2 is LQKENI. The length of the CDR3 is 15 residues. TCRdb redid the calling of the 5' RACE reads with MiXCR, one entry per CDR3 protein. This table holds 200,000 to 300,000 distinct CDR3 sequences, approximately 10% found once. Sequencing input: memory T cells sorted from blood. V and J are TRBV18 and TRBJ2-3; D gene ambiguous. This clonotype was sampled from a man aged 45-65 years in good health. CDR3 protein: CASSSPVSSTDTQYF. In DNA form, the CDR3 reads TGTGCCAGCTCATCACCGGTCTCATCGACGGATACGCAGTATTTT.